One sample yielded the 6 T cell receptor beta chains listed below, sequenced in a study of cytomegalovirus exposure and HLA in healthy donors. Produced via immunoSEQ multiplex PCR; TCRdb's table is partial and in-frame only. The profile covers 150,000 to 180,000 clones, with 85% to 90% appearing a single time and about 1.9% taken by the ten largest. Material for sequencing was PBMCs. These receptors originate from a human donor in good health.

This clone was seen many times. This chain joins TRBV18 and TRBJ2-7; TRBD2 matches at 11 bases. The trim removed 3 bases at V and 6 bases at J, leaving 10 bases unmatched. The CDR3 sequence is 16 residues long. Germline values: CDR1 KGHSH, CDR2 LQKENI. The CDR3 region has the DNA TGTGCCAGCTCACCGCCTGTAGCGGGGGGGATGGTCGAGCAGTACTTC. Residues: CASSPPVAGGMVEQYF.

The V gene is TRBV18, the J gene TRBJ2-1, with a tentative D call TRBD1 (7 bases). V was shortened by 5 bases and J by 7 bases, with 12 bases between the two germline ends. Germline V CDR1 and CDR2: KGHSH, LQKENI. CDR3 length: 13 amino acids. The CDR3 DNA sequence: TGTGCCAGCTCATATCCAGGGGGGAATGAGCAGTTCTTC. The encoded protein is CASSYPGGNEQFF. Based on the CDR3 plus reference TRBV18 and TRBJ2-1, the full variable domain is NAGVMQNPRHLVRRRGQEARLRCSPMKGHSHVYWYRQLPEEGLKFMVYLQKENIIDESGMPKERFSAEFPKEGPSILRIQQVVRGDSAAYFCASSYPGGNEQFFGPGTRLTVL.

The chain is built from TRBV27 and TRBJ2-7, with a possible D match to TRBD2 (6 bases). This CDR3 is 13 amino acids long. V lost 11 bases and J lost 6, with 20 bases in between. From germline, CDR1 is MNHEY and CDR2 SMNVEV (reference sequence). The CDR3 loop is CAGCRRVRSEQYF. For the CDR3, the DNA is TGTGCCGGATGTAGGAGGGTACGGAGCGAGCAGTACTTC.

The chain combines TRBV27 with TRBJ2-1, with TRBD2 identical over 9 bases. The CDR3 contains 15 residues. J lost 2 bases, V lost 2 bases, and 1 base had no gene match. From germline, CDR1 is MNHEY and CDR2 SMNVEV (reference sequence). CDR3 residues: CASSLGLATYNEQFF. The CDR3 DNA reads as TGTGCCAGCAGTTTAGGACTAGCGACCTACAATGAGCAGTTCTTC.

This chain links TRBV13 with TRBJ2-3; 8 bases agree with TRBD2. CDR1 PRHDT and CDR2 FYEKMQ come from the germline V gene (reference sequence). The CDR3 covers 16 residues. With V trimmed by 1 base and J by 3 bases, 6 bases remained unmatched. The CDR3 DNA sequence: TGTGCCAGCAGCTTAGTTTCGGCGGGGGGTACAGATACGCAGTATTTT. This encodes CASSLVSAGGTDTQYF.

J is TRBJ2-1 and V is TRBV11-2; D possibly corresponds to TRBD1 (5 bases). The germline V gene encodes CDR1 SGHAT and CDR2 FQNNGV. The CDR3 is 16 residues long. Trimming left V 1 base short and J 4 bases short, with 14 bases between. The CDR3 DNA sequence: TGTGCCAGCAGCTTAGTAGGCAGGGTGGTGTACAATGAGCAGTTCTTC. It codes for CASSLVGRVVYNEQFF.